This entry features one TCR beta chain sequence. The antigen is undetermined. The data were taken from a study of response to subunit inactivated influenza vaccine. Findings of the study overall: Few additional T cells are recruited per seasonal influenza vaccination, authors suggested.

Via MiXCR, TCRdb re-called the RT-PCR reads, giving one row per CDR3 protein. The sample consists of about half a million distinct CDR3 sequences, approximately 24% of them appearing once. V shed 6 bases and J 4 bases; nucleotides not matched to a gene: 6. This CDR3 contains 14 residues. Germline CDR1 reads MNHNS; CDR2 reads SASEGT. The chain has TRBV6-1 and TRBJ2-5; 9 bases fit TRBD1. Sequences were derived from CD4+ T cells sorted from PBMCs, sampled more than 4 days after vaccination. This sequence was found in a man in his fifties who received an inactivated influenza vaccine. CDR3 bases: TGTGCCAGCAGACAGGGGGCAATGGGAGAGACCCAGTACTTC. Residues: CASRQGAMGETQYF.